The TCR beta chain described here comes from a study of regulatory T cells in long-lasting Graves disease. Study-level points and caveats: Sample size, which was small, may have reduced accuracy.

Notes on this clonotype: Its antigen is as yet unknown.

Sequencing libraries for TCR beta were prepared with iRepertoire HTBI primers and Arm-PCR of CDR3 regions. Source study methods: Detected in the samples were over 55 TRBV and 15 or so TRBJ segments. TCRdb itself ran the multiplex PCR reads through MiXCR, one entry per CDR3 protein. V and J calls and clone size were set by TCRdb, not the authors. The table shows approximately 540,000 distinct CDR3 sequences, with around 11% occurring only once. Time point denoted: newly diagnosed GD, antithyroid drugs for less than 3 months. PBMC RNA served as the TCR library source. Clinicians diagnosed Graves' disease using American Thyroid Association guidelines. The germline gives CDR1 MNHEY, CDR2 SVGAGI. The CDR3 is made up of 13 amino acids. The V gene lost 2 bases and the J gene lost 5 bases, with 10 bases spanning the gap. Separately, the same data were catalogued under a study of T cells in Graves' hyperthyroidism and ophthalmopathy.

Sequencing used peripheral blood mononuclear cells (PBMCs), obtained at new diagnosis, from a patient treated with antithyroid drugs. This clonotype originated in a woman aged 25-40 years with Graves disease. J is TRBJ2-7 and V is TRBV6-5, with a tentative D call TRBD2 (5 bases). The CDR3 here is CASSYVGVDEQYF. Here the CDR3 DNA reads TGTGCCAGCAGTTACGTCGGGGTAGACGAGCAGTACTTC.